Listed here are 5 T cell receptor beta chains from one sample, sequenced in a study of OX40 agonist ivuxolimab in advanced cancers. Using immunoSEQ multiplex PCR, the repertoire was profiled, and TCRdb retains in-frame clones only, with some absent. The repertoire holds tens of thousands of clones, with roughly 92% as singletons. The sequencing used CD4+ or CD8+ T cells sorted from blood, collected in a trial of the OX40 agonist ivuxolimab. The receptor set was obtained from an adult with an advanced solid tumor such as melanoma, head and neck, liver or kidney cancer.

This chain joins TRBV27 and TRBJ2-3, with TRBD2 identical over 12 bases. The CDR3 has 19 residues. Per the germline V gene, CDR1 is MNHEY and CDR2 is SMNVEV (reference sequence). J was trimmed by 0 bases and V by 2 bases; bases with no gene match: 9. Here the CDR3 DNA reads TGTGCCAGCAGTTTACCCACCGAACTAGCGGGGGGAAGCACAGATACGCAGTATTTT. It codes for CASSLPTELAGGSTDTQYF.

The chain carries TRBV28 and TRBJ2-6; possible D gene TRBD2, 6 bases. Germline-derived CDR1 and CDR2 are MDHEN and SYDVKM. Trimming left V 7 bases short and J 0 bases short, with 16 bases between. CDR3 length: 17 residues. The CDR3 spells CASTNVEGFSGANVLTF. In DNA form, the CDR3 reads TGTGCCAGCACCAACGTGGAGGGTTTCTCTGGGGCCAACGTCCTGACTTTC. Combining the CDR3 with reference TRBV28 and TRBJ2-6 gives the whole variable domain DVKVTQSSRYLVKRTGEKVFLECVQDMDHENMFWYRQDPGLGLRLIYFSYDVKMKEKGDIPEGYSVSREKKERFSLILESASTNQTSMYLCASTNVEGFSGANVLTFGAGSRLTVL.

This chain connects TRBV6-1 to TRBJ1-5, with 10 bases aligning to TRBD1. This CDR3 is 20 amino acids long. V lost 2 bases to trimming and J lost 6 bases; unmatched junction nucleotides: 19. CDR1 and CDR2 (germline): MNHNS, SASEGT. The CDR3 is CASSELITVQDRGRGQPQHF. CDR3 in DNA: TGTGCCAGCAGTGAACTGATCACAGTCCAGGACAGGGGGAGAGGTCAGCCCCAGCATTTT.

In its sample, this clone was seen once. The CDR3 protein is CASSSQGNHRLGNEQFF. For the CDR3, the DNA is TGTGCCAGCAGCTCCCAGGGGAATCACCGGTTAGGGAATGAGCAGTTCTTC. This rearrangement joins TRBV7-2 to TRBJ2-1, with a tentative D call TRBD1 (6 bases). With 4 bases removed from V and 7 bases from J, the gap between germline ends came to 23 bases. Germline V gene data show CDR1 as SGHTA and CDR2 as FQGNSA. The length of the CDR3 is 17 residues.

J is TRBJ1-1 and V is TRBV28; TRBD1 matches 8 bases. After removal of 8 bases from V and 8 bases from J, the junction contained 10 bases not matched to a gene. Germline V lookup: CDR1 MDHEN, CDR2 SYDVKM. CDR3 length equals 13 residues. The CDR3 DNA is TGTGCCAGCTTACGTGGACAGGGAGTAGAAGCTTTCTTT. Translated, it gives CASLRGQGVEAFF.